These 23 T cell receptor beta chains share one sample of origin, sequenced in a study of T cell repertoires in cytomegalovirus infection. Using its own MiXCR run on the reads, TCRdb lists one record per CDR3 protein. The table lists 480,000 or so distinct CDR3 sequences, approximately 10% of them singletons. The sample was PBMCs. The receptors here all came from a human donor in good health (CMV status not recorded). Some clones in this sample may be carry-over from other donors' samples.

This sequence joins TRBV7-9 and TRBJ1-1; 9 nucleotides align to TRBD1. CDR1 SEHNR and CDR2 FQNEAQ come from the germline V gene (reference sequence). Losses at the gene ends were 5 bases for V and 0 bases for J; bases not matched to a gene: 10. The CDR3 is 17 residues long. The CDR3 DNA follows: TGTGCCAGCAGCACAACCGGGACAGGGCTCATGAACACTGAAGCTTTCTTT. Protein sequence: CASSTTGTGLMNTEAFF.

This clonotype has at least ten counts. The chain couples TRBV6-2 or TRBV6-3 to TRBJ2-1, with no clear D. The CDR3 extends over 13 amino acids. V dropped 7 bases and J dropped 4 bases, with 11 bases sitting between them. CDR1 and CDR2 (germline): MNHEY, SVGEGT. The CDR3 sequence is CASNEADYNEQFF. DNA of the CDR3: TGTGCCAGCAACGAAGCCGATTACAATGAGCAGTTCTTC.

The V gene is TRBV12-3 or TRBV12-4, the J gene TRBJ2-7; 14 bases align to TRBD2. CDR3 size: 16 residues. J was trimmed by 3 bases and V by 5 bases; bases with no gene match: 6. For the CDR3, the DNA is TGTGCCAGCAGTCCGCGACTAGCGGGAGGGCGCTACGAGCAGTACTTC. Translation: CASSPRLAGGRYEQYF.

The chain has TRBV30 and TRBJ2-1; D is unclear. V was pared by 1 base and J by 8 bases, with 6 bases between. Looked up from germline, CDR1 is GTSNPN and CDR2 is SVGIG (reference sequence). This CDR3 region has 11 residues. The CDR3: CAWSAPDEQFF. CDR3 coding DNA: TGTGCCTGGAGTGCACCCGATGAGCAGTTCTTC.

This clonotype has at least ten counts. CDR3 DNA: TGTGCCAGCAGTGAAAGGGACCCTTACAATGAGCAGTTCTTC. Translation: CASSERDPYNEQFF. The chain employs TRBV12-3 or TRBV12-4 and TRBJ2-1; TRBD1 or TRBD2 may be the D gene (5 bases each). The CDR3 runs 14 residues. Trimming pared 5 bases from V and 4 bases from J, leaving 12 bases between.

The J gene is TRBJ2-7, the V gene TRBV19; D remains ambiguous. CDR1 LNHDA and CDR2 SQIVND come from the germline V gene (reference sequence). CDR3 size: 14 residues. V lost 6 bases, J lost 2 bases, and 14 bases lay in between. Here the CDR3 reads CASSNRDLAYEQYF. In DNA form, the CDR3 reads TGTGCCAGTAGCAACAGAGACCTGGCCTACGAGCAGTACTTC.

The chain carries TRBV18 and TRBJ1-2; possible D gene TRBD1, 5 bases. The CDR3 consists of 13 residues. The V and J ends lost 2 bases and 6 bases respectively, with 10 bases between them. The germline CDR1 and CDR2 sequences are KGHSH and LQKENI. This CDR3 reads CASSPMQGDGYTF. The CDR3 nucleotides read TGTGCCAGCTCACCAATGCAGGGTGATGGCTACACCTTC.

The chain has TRBV5-4 and TRBJ2-5; D might be TRBD2 (6 bases). The V end lost 4 bases, the J end lost 4 bases, and 11 bases lay between the germline ends. The CDR3 loop spans 13 amino acids. CDR1 SGHNT and CDR2 YYREEE come from the germline V gene (reference sequence). The CDR3 DNA follows: TGTGCCAGCAGCGACTTGACTAGAGAGACCCAGTACTTC. Encoded protein: CASSDLTRETQYF.

This clonotype was counted many times. The rearrangement uses TRBV7-2 and TRBJ1-1; D is uncertain. The CDR3 contains 14 residues. Trimming pared 4 bases from V and 4 bases from J, leaving 13 bases between. Per germline, CDR1 SGHTA and CDR2 FQGNSA. The chain's CDR3 is CASSSRGVGTEAFF. In DNA form, the CDR3 reads TGTGCCAGCAGCTCCCGTGGTGTCGGCACTGAAGCTTTCTTT. Combining the CDR3 with reference TRBV7-2 and TRBJ1-1 gives the whole variable domain GAGVSQSPSNKVTEKGKDVELRCDPISGHTALYWYRQSLGQGLEFLIYFQGNSAPDKSGLPSDRFSAERTGGSVSTLTIQRTQQEDSAVYLCASSSRGVGTEAFFGQGTRLTVV.

This clonotype was observed many times. This chain links TRBV2 with TRBJ2-7, with D perhaps given as TRBD1 or TRBD2 (6 bases each). Looked up from germline, CDR1 is SNHLY and CDR2 is FYNNEI. The CDR3 has 15 residues. Trimming stripped 6 bases from V and 0 bases from J, with 15 bases between. This chain's CDR3 is CASRGMGGNSYEQYF. CDR3 DNA sequence: TGTGCCAGCAGAGGGATGGGGGGCAACTCCTACGAGCAGTACTTC.

DNA for the CDR3: TGCAGCGCTGACAGGTCCGCAGATACGCAGTATTTT. This translates into CSADRSADTQYF. The chain carries TRBV29-1 and TRBJ2-3, with D tentatively TRBD1 (6 bases). CDR3 length: 12 amino acids. CDR1 and CDR2 from the germline V gene are SQVTM and ANQGSEA. Trimming left V 7 bases short and J 4 bases short, with 12 bases between.

The chain employs TRBV12-3 or TRBV12-4 and TRBJ2-2; TRBD1 matches 7 bases. V dropped 7 bases and J dropped 6; count of bases not matched to a gene: 5. The CDR3 is 13 residues long. CDR3 protein: CASTLTGPGELFF. The DNA of the CDR3 is TGTGCCAGCACCTTGACAGGGCCCGGGGAGCTGTTTTTT.

There are a few counts of this clonotype. CDR3 DNA: TGCGCCAGCAGCCCCGAAGGGACTCCGGGCGAGCAGTACTTC. Amino acid sequence: CASSPEGTPGEQYF. V usage is TRBV5-1 and J usage is TRBJ2-7; the D gene is possibly TRBD2 (6 bases). The V gene's germline CDR1 is SGHRS and CDR2 YFSETQ. The CDR3 runs 14 residues. V lost 4 bases to trimming and J lost 6 bases, with 17 bases between them.

This clonotype was counted only a few times. The chain employs TRBV29-1 and TRBJ1-5; unclear D gene. Between the trimmed V and J ends, which lost 7 bases and 2 bases, there was a span of 9 bases. This CDR3 is built from 12 residues. Germline CDR1 and CDR2: SQVTM and ANQGSEA. CDR3 in DNA: TGCAGCGCGGGAGGTCGCAATCAGCCCCAGCATTTT. This codes for CSAGGRNQPQHF.

This clonotype has more than one count but fewer than ten. The genes are TRBV7-3 and TRBJ2-5, with TRBD1 identical over 9 bases. The germline V gene has CDR1 SGHTA and CDR2 FQGTGA. The CDR3 consists of 16 residues. J gave up 5 bases and V 5 bases, and 12 bases lay outside the gene matches. The CDR3 DNA sequence: TGTGCCAGCAGCCCCTGGACAGGGGCTAGGGTGGAGACCCAGTACTTC. This translates into CASSPWTGARVETQYF.

This clonotype was observed many times. The genes are TRBV27 and TRBJ1-2, with 7 nucleotides matching TRBD1. The J segment lost 8 bases and the V segment lost 5 bases, leaving 5 bases of the junction unmatched. Germline values: CDR1 MNHEY, CDR2 SMNVEV (reference sequence). The CDR3 length is 12 residues. The CDR3 loop reads CASSTGVAGYTF. The DNA of the CDR3 is TGTGCCAGCAGTACAGGGGTAGCGGGCTACACCTTC.

In this sample, this clonotype turned up many times. The chain recombines TRBV7-8 with TRBJ2-7; 8 bases are a match to TRBD1. CDR3 length: 14 amino acids. Trimming at V came to 1 base and at J to 7 bases, leaving 6 bases not matched to a gene. CDR1 is SGHVS and CDR2 is FQNEAQ in the germline V gene. The CDR3 reads CASSLVQGALEQYF. CDR3 nucleotide sequence: TGTGCCAGCAGCTTAGTGCAGGGGGCGCTTGAGCAGTACTTC. Combining the CDR3 with reference TRBV7-8 and TRBJ2-7 gives the whole variable domain GAGVSQSPRYKVAKRGQDVALRCDPISGHVSLFWYQQALGQGPEFLTYFQNEAQLDKSGLPSDRFFAERPEGSVSTLKIQRTQQEDSAVYLCASSLVQGALEQYFGPGTRLTVT.

This clonotype has a count of ten or more. V and J are TRBV2 and TRBJ1-1, with D unclear. There are 11 residues in the CDR3. Germline V CDR1 and CDR2: SNHLY, FYNNEI. The germline V and J ends were trimmed by 6 bases and 3 bases, with 5 bases remaining between them. The CDR3 sequence: CASRAYTEAFF. The CDR3 DNA sequence: TGTGCCAGCAGGGCCTACACTGAAGCTTTCTTT.

In its sample, this clonotype was seen many times. The rearrangement joins TRBV28 to TRBJ2-3; D is uncertain. With 3 bases removed from V and 8 bases from J, the gap between germline ends came to 9 bases. The CDR3 extends over 12 amino acids. Germline V CDR1 and CDR2: MDHEN, SYDVKM. The CDR3 region is CASSLRSGTQYF. The CDR3 DNA follows: TGTGCCAGCAGTTTGAGAAGTGGTACGCAGTATTTT.

A word on this clonotype: A much larger clone lies a single base off, so this may be a read error. The chain joins TRBV29-1 to TRBJ1-1; TRBD1 might be the D (6 bases). The V end lost 4 bases, the J end lost 0 bases, and 9 bases lay between the germline ends. The V gene's germline CDR1 is SQVTM and CDR2 ANQGSEA. The CDR3 spans 13 residues. The CDR3 loop is CSVVGQMNTEAFF. CDR3 in DNA: TGCAGCGTTGTCGGACAGATGAACACTGAAGCTTTCTTT.

This clonotype has ten or more counts. The V call is TRBV28, the J call TRBJ2-7, with 9 bases that match TRBD2. Trimming at V came to 7 bases and at J to 1 base, leaving 14 bases not matched to a gene. The CDR3 has 17 residues. Germline-derived CDR1 and CDR2 are MDHEN and SYDVKM. The CDR3 spells CASIPGASGIWSYEQYF. The CDR3 DNA reads as TGTGCCAGCATCCCAGGGGCTAGCGGGATTTGGTCCTACGAGCAGTACTTC.

This clonotype was detected ten times or more. The gene calls are TRBV19 and TRBJ1-1; D may be TRBD1 (5 bases). The CDR3 is 15 amino acids. Germline V CDR1 and CDR2: LNHDA, SQIVND (reference sequence). The germline V and J ends were trimmed by 3 bases and 1 base, with 12 bases remaining between them. CDR3 bases: TGTGCCAGTAGTATTTGGGGGAGTTGGAACACTGAAGCTTTCTTT. Translating gives CASSIWGSWNTEAFF.

This clonotype came up many times. The chain combines TRBV29-1 with TRBJ2-5; the D gene is possibly TRBD1 (6 bases). The CDR3 length is 15 residues. Germline V gene lookup returns CDR1 SQVTM and CDR2 ANQGSEA. V was cut by 7 bases and J by 2 bases, with 20 bases left in between. CDR3 amino acids: CSAGGVPPGQETQYF. CDR3 DNA sequence: TGCAGCGCTGGGGGCGTGCCACCGGGGCAAGAGACCCAGTACTTC.